What follows describes a single TCR beta chain. What it recognizes is unknown. V lost 5 bases, J lost 0 bases, and 10 bases lay in between. The CDR3 extends over 14 amino acids. Germline V CDR1 and CDR2: SGHAT, FQNNGV. The data derive from a study of cytomegalovirus exposure and HLA in healthy donors. Study results and caveats: Using a false discovery rate of 0.05, a later analysis showed that 16,951 TCR beta sequences were associated with HLA alleles.

The PCR made use of 60 Vbeta and 13 Jbeta primers. Sequencing used immunoSEQ multiplex PCR; TCRdb keeps in-frame clones, though not all of them. The top ten clones hold 7% to 9.5% of a sample with over 150,000 clones, roughly 80% of them seen once. The sequencing input was PBMCs. The J gene is TRBJ1-1, the V gene TRBV11-2, with D uncertain. The sequence was obtained from a male donor in good health and CMV-seropositive. CDR3 sequence reads: CASSRSALNTEAFF. The DNA for the CDR3 is TGTGCCAGCAGCCGGTCCGCATTGAACACTGAAGCTTTCTTT.